This passage covers 17 T cell receptor beta chains from one sample sequenced in a study of blood T cell repertoires in COVID-19 (dated by TCRdb to between 2020 and 2021). Receptor amplification or capture employed the immunoSEQ multiplex PCR assay. TCRdb holds this immuneACCESS table with in-frame rearrangements only. Some clones are missing; in checked studies, unresolved V genes explain under half, and the rest has no known cause. The sample contains about 54,000 clones, 90% to 95% of them found a single time. Roughly 3.9% of the sample comes from the top ten. Sequencing was carried out using peripheral blood. The receptors come from a man in his fifties with acute or convalescent COVID-19.

The CDR3 coding sequence is TGTGCCAGCAGCAGAAGACAGGGTTCTTTCTATGGCTACACCTTC. It is translated as CASSRRQGSFYGYTF. The V gene is TRBV6-5, the J gene TRBJ1-2; 7 nucleotides match TRBD1. There are 15 residues in the CDR3. Looked up from germline, CDR1 is MNHEY and CDR2 is SVGAGI. V shed 6 bases and J 4 bases; nucleotides not matched to a gene: 11.

The J gene is TRBJ1-1, the V gene TRBV30, with D possibly matching TRBD1 (5 bases). Per germline, CDR1 GTSNPN and CDR2 SVGIG (reference sequence). The CDR3 sequence is 13 residues long. Deletions cut 3 bases from V and 8 bases from J, with 16 bases between. The CDR3 reads CAWRDWGGLEAFF. Here the CDR3 DNA reads TGTGCCTGGAGGGACTGGGGGGGGTTAGAAGCTTTCTTT. Supplemented by reference TRBV30 and TRBJ1-1, the full variable domain reads SQTIHQWPATLVQPVGSPLSLECTVEGTSNPNLYWYRQAAGRGLQLLFYSVGIGQISSEVPQNLSASRPQDRQFILSSKKLLLSDSGFYLCAWRDWGGLEAFFGQGTRLTVV.

The chain links TRBV25-1 to TRBJ2-7; a weak D match, TRBD1 (6 bases). V was clipped by 7 bases and J by 3 bases, with 13 bases between them. The CDR3 runs to 13 residues. CDR1 and CDR2 from the germline V gene are MGHDK and SYGVNS. The DNA of the CDR3 is TGTGCCAGCAAATTCGGACAGAGCTACGAGCAGTACTTC. It specifies CASKFGQSYEQYF.

The genes are TRBV10-3 and TRBJ2-2; the D gene is possibly TRBD1 (6 bases). V was shortened by 3 bases and J by 4 bases, with 9 bases between the two germline ends. The germline V gene has CDR1 ENHRY and CDR2 SYGVKD. The CDR3 extends over 14 amino acids. CDR3 residues: CAISDGQFTGELFF. The DNA of the CDR3 is TGTGCCATCAGTGACGGACAGTTCACCGGGGAGCTGTTTTTT.

The V gene is TRBV19, the J gene TRBJ2-1; 8 positions match TRBD2. With 4 bases clipped from V and 8 bases from J, the junction kept 7 bases outside the gene matches. Germline V lookup: CDR1 LNHDA, CDR2 SQIVND (reference sequence). The CDR3 loop spans 14 amino acids. The CDR3 coding sequence is TGTGCCAGTAGTAAGCCGAGGCGGGAGGATGAGCAGTTCTTC. Translated: CASSKPRREDEQFF. Looking up the rest from reference TRBV19 and TRBJ2-1 gives the full variable domain: DGGITQSPKYLFRKEGQNVTLSCEQNLNHDAMYWYRQDPGQGLRLIYYSQIVNDFQKGDIAEGYSVSREKKESFPLTVTSAQKNPTAFYLCASSKPRREDEQFFGPGTRLTVL.

This clone has just a few counts. This chain connects TRBV25-1 to TRBJ2-5; the match to TRBD1 covers 8 bases. The CDR3 has 15 residues. The V gene end was trimmed by 3 bases and the J gene end by 1 base; junction bases not matched to a gene: 4. Germline V gene sequence: CDR1 MGHDK, CDR2 SYGVNS. The CDR3 is CASSDTGGTQETQYF. The CDR3 DNA sequence: TGTGCCAGCAGTGATACAGGGGGTACCCAAGAGACCCAGTACTTC.

This clone was seen only once. The rearrangement links TRBV7-2 to TRBJ1-5; D unclear. The ends were cut back, 1 base at V and 6 bases at J, with 7 bases in the middle. The CDR3 length is 13 residues. Germline V gene lookup returns CDR1 SGHTA and CDR2 FQGNSA. The DNA for the CDR3 is TGTGCCAGCAGCTTAGAGCTTAGTCAGCCCCAGCATTTT. It encodes CASSLELSQPQHF.

The chain couples TRBV11-2 to TRBJ2-5; 9 nucleotides match TRBD1. V lost 5 bases, J lost 7 bases, and 11 bases stayed unmatched. CDR1 is SGHAT, CDR2 FQNNGV, per germline. This CDR3 has 15 amino acids. This chain's CDR3 is CASSPTGQGWGTQYF. The CDR3 coding sequence is TGTGCCAGCAGCCCGACGGGACAGGGCTGGGGGACCCAGTACTTC.

The chain recombines TRBV27 with TRBJ1-3; maybe TRBD1 (6 bases). Trimming removed 4 bases from V and 0 bases from J, with 19 bases in between. Germline V gene sequence: CDR1 MNHEY, CDR2 SMNVEV (reference sequence). The CDR3 length is 18 residues. CDR3 residues: CASSSLFDGTPSGNTIYF. As DNA, the CDR3 is TGTGCCAGCAGTTCACTATTTGATGGGACACCCTCTGGAAACACCATATATTTT.

V is TRBV27 and J is TRBJ1-2; no firm D call. V gave up 2 bases and J gave up 4 bases, with 8 bases separating them. Germline CDR1 MNHEY, CDR2 SMNVEV (reference sequence). This CDR3 is built from 13 residues. CDR3 loop: CASSLTSSYGYTF. The CDR3 DNA sequence: TGTGCCAGCAGTTTAACGTCGAGCTATGGCTACACCTTC.

The chain combines TRBV4-1 with TRBJ2-7; 11 bases match TRBD2. The CDR3 extends over 14 amino acids. The trim removed 0 bases at V and 7 bases at J, leaving 2 bases unmatched. Germline assignment: CDR1 MGHRA and CDR2 YSYEKL. The CDR3 sequence: CASSQERLAGEQYF. CDR3 coding DNA: TGCGCCAGCAGCCAAGAGAGACTAGCGGGGGAGCAGTACTTC.

The J gene is TRBJ2-1, the V gene TRBV6-6; D perhaps matches TRBD2 (5 bases). CDR3 size: 13 residues. Germline values: CDR1 MNHNY, CDR2 SVGAGI (reference sequence). Between the trimmed V and J ends, which lost 6 bases and 2 bases, there was a span of 8 bases. The CDR3 region is CASSTGAYNEQFF. CDR3 nucleotide sequence: TGTGCCAGCAGCACCGGGGCCTACAATGAGCAGTTCTTC.

This clone was found once. The chain has TRBV27 and TRBJ2-7, with 7 bases aligning to TRBD2. Germline V CDR1 and CDR2: MNHEY, SMNVEV (reference sequence). This CDR3 has 15 amino acids. Unmatched junction bases numbered 11, after V lost 3 bases and J lost 6 bases. The CDR3 loop reads CASSFARERFGEQYF. The CDR3 coding sequence is TGTGCCAGCAGTTTTGCGCGGGAGAGGTTTGGCGAGCAGTACTTC.

The chain links TRBV20-1 to TRBJ2-7; 10 nucleotides match TRBD1. The J segment lost 3 bases and the V segment lost 3 bases, leaving 5 bases of the junction unmatched. Germline-derived CDR1 and CDR2 are DFQATT and SNEGSKA (reference sequence). The CDR3 contains 14 residues. CDR3 sequence: CSASDGTGVYEQYF. For the CDR3, the DNA is TGCAGTGCTAGTGACGGGACAGGGGTCTACGAGCAGTACTTC.

The chain carries TRBV7-9 and TRBJ2-3, with 9 bases lining up with TRBD2. The CDR3 extends over 17 amino acids. Per the germline V gene, CDR1 is SEHNR and CDR2 is FQNEAQ (reference sequence). With V trimmed by 5 bases and J by 0 bases, 9 bases remained unmatched. CDR3 protein: CASSPRTSVSSTDTQYF. CDR3 sequence (DNA): TGTGCCAGCAGCCCCAGGACTAGCGTGTCTAGCACAGATACGCAGTATTTT.

The V and J genes are TRBV6-4 and TRBJ2-3; perhaps TRBD1 as D (5 bases). Deletions cut 0 bases from V and 7 bases from J, with 14 bases between. The germline gives CDR1 MRHNA, CDR2 SNTAGT. This CDR3 contains 15 residues. CDR3 amino acids: CASSDSSRELNTQYF. The CDR3 region has the DNA TGTGCCAGCAGTGACTCCAGCAGGGAACTAAATACGCAGTATTTT.

This clone came up once. The chain carries TRBV18 and TRBJ2-5; 13 bases match TRBD2. With V trimmed by 7 bases and J by 4 bases, 9 bases remained unmatched. Looked up from germline, CDR1 is KGHSH and CDR2 is LQKENI. CDR3 length equals 16 residues. The CDR3 DNA reads TGTGCCAGCTATGGACTAGCGGGAGCACAGGGAGAGACCCAGTACTTC. It specifies CASYGLAGAQGETQYF.